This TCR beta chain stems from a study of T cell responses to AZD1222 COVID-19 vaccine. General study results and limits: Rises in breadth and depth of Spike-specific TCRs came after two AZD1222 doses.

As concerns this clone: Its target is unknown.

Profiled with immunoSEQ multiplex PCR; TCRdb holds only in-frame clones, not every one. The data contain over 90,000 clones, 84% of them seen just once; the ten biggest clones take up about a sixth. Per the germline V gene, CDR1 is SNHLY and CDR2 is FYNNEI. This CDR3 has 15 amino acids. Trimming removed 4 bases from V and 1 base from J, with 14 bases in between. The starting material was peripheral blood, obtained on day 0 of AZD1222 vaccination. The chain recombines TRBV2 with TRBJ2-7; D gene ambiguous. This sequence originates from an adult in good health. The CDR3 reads CASSVRSVSSYEQYV. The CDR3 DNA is TGTGCCAGCAGTGTGAGGTCGGTTAGTTCCTACGAGCAGTACGTC.